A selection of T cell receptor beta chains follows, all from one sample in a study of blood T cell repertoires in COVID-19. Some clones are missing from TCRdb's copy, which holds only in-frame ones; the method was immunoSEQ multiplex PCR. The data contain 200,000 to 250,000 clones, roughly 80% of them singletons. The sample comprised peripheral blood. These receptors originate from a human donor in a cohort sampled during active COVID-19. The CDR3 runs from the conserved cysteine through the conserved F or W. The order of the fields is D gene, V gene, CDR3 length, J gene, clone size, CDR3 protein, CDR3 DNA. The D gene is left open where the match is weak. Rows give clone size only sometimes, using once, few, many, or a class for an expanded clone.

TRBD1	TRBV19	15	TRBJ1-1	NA	CASSPPPTGMVRAFF	TGTGCCAGTAGTCCCCCTCCGACAGGGATGGTGCGAGCTTTCTTT
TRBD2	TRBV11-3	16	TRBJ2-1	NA	CASSLYATSGGNEQFF	TGTGCCAGCAGCTTATATGCGACTAGCGGCGGCAATGAGCAGTTCTTC
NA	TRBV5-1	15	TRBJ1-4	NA	CASSLEAAEGEKLFF	TGCGCCAGCAGCTTGGAAGCGGCCGAGGGTGAAAAACTGTTTTTT
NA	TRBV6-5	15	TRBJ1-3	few	CASKRAGSSGNTIYF	TGTGCCAGTAAGCGGGCAGGAAGCTCTGGAAACACCATATATTTT
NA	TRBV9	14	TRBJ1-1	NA	CASRGGGANTEAFF	TGTGCCAGCAGGGGAGGAGGGGCTAACACTGAAGCTTTCTTT
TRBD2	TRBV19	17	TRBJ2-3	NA	CASSVETSGRRSDTQYF	TGTGCCAGTAGTGTAGAGACTAGCGGGAGACGGTCAGATACGCAGTATTTT
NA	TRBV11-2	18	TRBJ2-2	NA	CASSLGAGRNFDTGELFF	TGTGCCAGCAGCTTAGGAGCAGGGAGGAATTTCGACACCGGGGAGCTGTTTTTT
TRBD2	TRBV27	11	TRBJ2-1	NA	CASMGGVEQFF	TGTGCCAGCATGGGGGGGGTTGAGCAGTTCTTC
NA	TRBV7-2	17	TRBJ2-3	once	CASSIGGGGSITDTQYF	TGTGCCAGCAGCATAGGGGGAGGCGGGAGTATTACAGATACGCAGTATTTT
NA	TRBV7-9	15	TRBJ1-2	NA	CASSRGQPTNYGYTF	TGTGCCAGCAGCCGAGGACAGCCAACCAACTATGGCTACACCTTC
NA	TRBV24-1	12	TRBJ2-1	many	CATSDPDNEQFF	TGTGCCACCAGTGATCCGGACAATGAGCAGTTCTTC
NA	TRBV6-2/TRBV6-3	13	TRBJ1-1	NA	CASSLGVAVEAFF	TGTGCCAGCAGTTTAGGGGTGGCTGTTGAAGCTTTCTTT
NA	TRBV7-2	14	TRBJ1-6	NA	CASSPGTPPAPLHF	TGTGCCAGCAGTCCCGGGACACCTCCGGCACCCCTCCACTTT
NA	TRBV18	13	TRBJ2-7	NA	CASSLQDIYEQYF	TGTGCCAGCTCATTACAGGACATCTACGAGCAGTACTTC
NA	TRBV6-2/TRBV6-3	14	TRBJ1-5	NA	CASSLQGSNQPQHF	TGTGCCAGCAGTCTTCAGGGGTCAAATCAGCCCCAGCATTTT
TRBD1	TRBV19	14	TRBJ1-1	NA	CASSIGQGATEAFF	TGTGCCAGTAGTATCGGACAGGGGGCGACTGAAGCTTTCTTT
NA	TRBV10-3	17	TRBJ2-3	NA	CATKGQVGNLGTDTQYF	TGTGCCACAAAGGGGCAGGTGGGCAACTTAGGCACAGATACGCAGTATTTT
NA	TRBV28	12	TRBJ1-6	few	CASSQQRGGLHF	TGTGCCAGCAGTCAACAGCGGGGTGGCCTCCACTTT
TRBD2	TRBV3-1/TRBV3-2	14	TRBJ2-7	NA	CASSRLAGDYEQYF	TGTGCCAGCAGCAGACTAGCGGGAGACTACGAGCAGTACTTC
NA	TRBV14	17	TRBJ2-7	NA	CASSQGEDLSLSYEQYF	TGTGCCAGCAGCCAGGGGGAGGATCTCTCCCTATCCTACGAGCAGTACTTC
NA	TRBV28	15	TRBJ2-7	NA	CASSLGASSPYEQYF	TGTGCCAGCAGTTTAGGTGCTAGTTCCCCCTACGAGCAGTACTTC
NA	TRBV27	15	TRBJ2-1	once	CASRKAYRGYNEQFF	TGTGCCAGCAGGAAGGCATATAGGGGGTACAATGAGCAGTTCTTC
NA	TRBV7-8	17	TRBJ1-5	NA	CASSLAGRAGVNQPQHF	TGTGCCAGCAGCTTAGCGGGGCGTGCAGGGGTAAATCAGCCCCAGCATTTT
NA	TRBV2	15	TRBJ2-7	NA	CASSERGGIAYEQYF	TGTGCCAGCAGTGAACGGGGCGGGATCGCCTACGAGCAGTACTTC
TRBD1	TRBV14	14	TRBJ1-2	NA	CASSQDEGAYGYTF	TGTGCCAGCAGCCAAGATGAGGGGGCGTATGGCTACACCTTC
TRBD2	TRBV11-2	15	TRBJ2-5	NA	CASSFLIAGEKTQYF	TGTGCCAGCAGCTTTCTAATAGCGGGAGAAAAGACCCAGTACTTC
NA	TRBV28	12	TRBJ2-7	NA	CASSLSYYEQYF	TGTGCCAGCAGTTTATCCTACTACGAGCAGTACTTC
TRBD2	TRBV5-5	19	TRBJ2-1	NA	CASSLGLAGVIPVYNEQFF	TGTGCCAGCAGCTTGGGACTAGCGGGAGTAATCCCAGTCTACAATGAGCAGTTCTTC
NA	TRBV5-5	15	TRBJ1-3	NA	CASSFSPYSGNTIYF	TGTGCCAGCAGCTTTTCCCCCTACTCTGGAAACACCATATATTTT
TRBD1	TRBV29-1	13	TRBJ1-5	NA	CSVEDREGQPQHF	TGCAGCGTTGAGGACAGGGAAGGGCAGCCCCAGCATTTT
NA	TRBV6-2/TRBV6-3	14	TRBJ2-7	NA	CASSPRVVTYEQYF	TGTGCCAGCAGCCCGCGCGTCGTTACCTACGAGCAGTACTTC
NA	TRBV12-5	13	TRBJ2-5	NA	CASGLDSQETQYF	TGTGCTAGTGGTTTGGACAGCCAAGAGACCCAGTACTTC
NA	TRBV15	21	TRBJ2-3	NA	CATSREGAAGTLPHYTDTQYF	TGTGCCACCAGCAGAGAGGGGGCAGCGGGGACCCTTCCCCACTACACAGATACGCAGTATTTT
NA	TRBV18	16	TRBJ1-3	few	CASSPQKGIAGNTIYF	TGTGCCAGCTCACCACAAAAGGGGATAGCTGGAAACACCATATATTTT
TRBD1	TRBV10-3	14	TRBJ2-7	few	CAISGTAKRYEQYF	TGTGCCATCAGCGGGACAGCAAAACGGTACGAGCAGTACTTC
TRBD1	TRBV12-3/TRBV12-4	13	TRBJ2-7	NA	CASSWDRGGEQYF	TGTGCCAGCAGCTGGGACAGGGGCGGCGAGCAGTACTTC
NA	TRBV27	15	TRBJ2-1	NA	CASRQRRASYNEQFF	TGTGCCAGCAGGCAAAGGAGGGCCTCCTACAATGAGCAGTTCTTC
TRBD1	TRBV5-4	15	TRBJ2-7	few	CASSLAGGPSYEQYF	TGTGCCAGCAGCTTGGCAGGGGGCCCTTCCTACGAGCAGTACTTC
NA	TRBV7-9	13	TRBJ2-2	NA	CASSLASRGELFF	TGTGCCAGCAGCTTAGCGAGCCGCGGGGAGCTGTTTTTT
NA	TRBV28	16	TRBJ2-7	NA	CASSANRDKYHYEQYF	TGTGCCAGCAGTGCCAATCGCGACAAGTATCACTACGAGCAGTACTTC